The 12 T cell receptor beta chains below all came from one sample that was sequenced in a study of blood T cells in healthy people across ages. For the second PCR, which ran for about 6 to 11 cycles, a sample-barcoded 5' primer and a J-beta primer mix were used. TCRdb ran MiXCR on the 5' RACE reads and lists one entry per CDR3 protein. The profile shows over a million distinct CDR3 sequences, around 45% of them singletons. Sequencing was done on a sample of blood. Every receptor here comes from a woman aged 60-70 years in good health.

The gene calls are TRBV27 and TRBJ1-1; D gene uncertain. The germline V gene encodes CDR1 MNHEY and CDR2 SMNVEV (reference sequence). V was clipped by 8 bases and J by 1 base, with 11 bases between them. The CDR3 extends over 13 amino acids. CDR3 nucleotides: TGTGCCAGCTGCTTACTAGGGAACACTGAAGCTTTCTTT. Translating it yields CASCLLGNTEAFF.

This chain connects TRBV11-2 to TRBJ2-3, with 7 bases identical to TRBD1. Germline V lookup: CDR1 SGHAT, CDR2 FQNNGV. The CDR3 contains 15 residues. The trim removed 6 bases at V and 0 bases at J, leaving 6 bases unmatched. The chain's CDR3 is CASSRQGLSTDTQYF. The CDR3 region has the DNA TGTGCCAGCAGTAGACAGGGATTAAGCACAGATACGCAGTATTTT.

The gene calls are TRBV27 and TRBJ2-7, with TRBD1 as a possible D gene (5 bases). The CDR3 runs 15 residues. The germline V gene encodes CDR1 MNHEY and CDR2 SMNVEV (reference sequence). Trimming cost V 6 bases and J 2 bases, with 17 bases left between them. This CDR3 reads CASRRVRQRTYEQYF. The CDR3 DNA is TGTGCCAGCAGGCGAGTGAGACAGAGGACCTACGAGCAGTACTTC.

This clonotype occurred a few times. The rearrangement links TRBV9 to TRBJ2-5; 13 bases fit TRBD2. J was trimmed by 5 bases and V by 3 bases; bases with no gene match: 7. The germline V gene has CDR1 SGDLS and CDR2 YYNGEE. The CDR3 totals 16 residues. The CDR3 loop is CASSAGLAGFVETQYF. CDR3 nucleotides: TGTGCCAGCAGCGCGGGACTAGCGGGATTTGTGGAGACCCAGTACTTC.

This chain connects TRBV6-5 to TRBJ2-1; 7 bases are shared with TRBD2. TRBJ2-7 matches the DNA end more closely, so the J call is doubtful. The CDR3 is 14 residues long. The germline CDR1 and CDR2 sequences are MNHEY and SVGAGI. CDR3 nucleotide sequence: TGTGCCAGCAGCCCGACCGGGACTATCTTCGAGCAGTACTTC. It specifies CASSPTGTIFEQYF.

The rearrangement joins TRBV20-1 to TRBJ2-7; D is uncertain. The CDR3 runs to 13 residues. Germline lookup yields CDR1 DFQATT and CDR2 SNEGSKA (reference sequence). The V end was cut by 2 bases, the J end by 0 bases, with 8 bases between. CDR3 amino acids: CSARPPSSYEQYF. The CDR3 bases are TGCAGTGCTAGACCGCCGAGCTCCTACGAGCAGTACTTC.

This clonotype has only a few counts. This chain connects TRBV4-2 to TRBJ1-2; possible D gene TRBD1, 5 bases. The germline CDR1 and CDR2 sequences are LGHNA and YNFKEQ. This CDR3 region has 14 residues. V lost 0 bases to trimming and J lost 8 bases, with 13 bases between them. CDR3 loop: CASSQEWGQAGYTF. The CDR3 nucleotides are TGTGCCAGCAGCCAAGAGTGGGGCCAAGCGGGCTACACCTTC.

The chain couples TRBV12-5 to TRBJ2-3, with 9 bases identical to TRBD1. The germline V gene encodes CDR1 LGHNT and CDR2 FRNRAP. Germline trimming cut 3 bases from V and 0 bases from J; bases unmatched to any gene: 1. This CDR3 region has 15 residues. The CDR3 sequence: CASGFGTGSTDTQYF. CDR3 nucleotides: TGTGCTAGTGGTTTCGGGACAGGGAGCACAGATACGCAGTATTTT. Full variable domain (missing parts from reference TRBV12-5 and TRBJ2-3): DARVTQTPRHKVTEMGQEVTMRCQPILGHNTVFWYRQTMMQGLELLAYFRNRAPLDDSGMPKDRFSAEMPDATLATLKIQPSEPRDSAVYFCASGFGTGSTDTQYFGPGTRLTVL.

This clonotype has only a few counts. This rearrangement joins TRBV6-2 or TRBV6-3 to TRBJ2-7; possibly TRBD1 for D (5 bases). Germline values: CDR1 MNHEY, CDR2 SVGEGT. V was clipped by 1 base and J by 0 bases, with 7 bases between them. The CDR3 runs 14 residues. The CDR3 nucleotides read TGTGCCAGCAGTTACTACAGGACCTCCTACGAGCAGTACTTC. This translates into CASSYYRTSYEQYF.

V and J are TRBV12-5 and TRBJ2-3, with no clear D. Germline assignment: CDR1 LGHNT and CDR2 FRNRAP. This CDR3 has 14 residues. Trimming took off 0 bases at V and 5 bases at J, with 9 bases between the two ends. CDR3 DNA sequence: TGTGCTAGTGGTTTGGTAGGTAGTGGAGATACGCAGTATTTT. The encoded protein is CASGLVGSGDTQYF. Supplemented by reference TRBV12-5 and TRBJ2-3, the full variable domain reads DARVTQTPRHKVTEMGQEVTMRCQPILGHNTVFWYRQTMMQGLELLAYFRNRAPLDDSGMPKDRFSAEMPDATLATLKIQPSEPRDSAVYFCASGLVGSGDTQYFGPGTRLTVL.

The genes are TRBV7-8 and TRBJ2-7; 7 bases match TRBD1. The J segment lost 2 bases and the V segment lost 5 bases, leaving 6 bases of the junction unmatched. The CDR3 loop spans 14 amino acids. Looked up from germline, CDR1 is SGHVS and CDR2 is FQNEAQ. The CDR3 is CASSRRTGTYEQYF. The CDR3 region has the DNA TGTGCCAGCAGCCGACGGACAGGAACCTACGAGCAGTACTTC.

V is TRBV6-1 and J is TRBJ2-3; 10 positions match TRBD1. The CDR3 has 12 residues. CDR1 is MNHNS, CDR2 SASEGT, per germline. V shed 8 bases and J 10 bases; nucleotides not matched to a gene: 6. CDR3 DNA: TGTGCCAGCGACAGGGGGCTCATCGCGCAGTATTTT. Protein product: CASDRGLIAQYF.